This T cell receptor beta chain was sequenced for a study of T cell responses to AZD1222 COVID-19 vaccine. This CDR3 has 15 amino acids. Germline V gene lookup returns CDR1 SEHNR and CDR2 FQNEAQ (reference sequence). Trimming at V came to 2 bases and at J to 2 bases, leaving 5 bases not matched to a gene. Measured with immunoSEQ multiplex PCR; TCRdb has only the in-frame clones, and not every one. The sample lists more than 110,000 clones; around nine tenths were seen once. Pooling was applied to second doses at about 4 or about 12 weeks. The rearrangement uses TRBV7-9 and TRBJ2-5; 7 positions agree with TRBD2. Sample: peripheral blood, taken 28 days after the second AZD1222 dose. The sequence came from an adult who received the AZD1222 COVID-19 vaccine. The CDR3 nucleotides read TGTGCCAGCAGCTTATTGTCGGGGGGACAAGAGACCCAGTACTTC. This gives the protein CASSLLSGGQETQYF.